The 25 T cell receptor beta chains reported below all come from one sample, sequenced in a study of blood T cell repertoires in COVID-19. This table comes from immunoSEQ multiplex PCR, and its TCRdb copy is limited to in-frame clones, with some not included. The data show under 300,000 clones, around 90% seen once. The specimen was peripheral blood. These receptors were taken from a man in his fifties with acute or convalescent COVID-19.

The chain uses TRBV7-9 and TRBJ1-1; no firm D call. Germline V gives CDR1 SEHNR, CDR2 FQNEAQ (reference sequence). This CDR3 contains 15 residues. V lost 2 bases and J lost 1, with 11 bases in between. The CDR3 bases are TGTGCCAGCAGCTTATTAGTCGGTTCGAACACTGAAGCTTTCTTT. This codes for CASSLLVGSNTEAFF.

The rearrangement uses TRBV7-2 and TRBJ2-1; the match to TRBD2 covers 10 bases. Germline V gene data show CDR1 as SGHTA and CDR2 as FQGNSA. The CDR3 covers 15 residues. J was trimmed by 7 bases and V by 1 base; bases with no gene match: 4. The CDR3 DNA reads TGTGCCAGCAGCTTAGAAGCGGGGGGGTGGAATGAGCAGTTCTTC. Protein sequence: CASSLEAGGWNEQFF. The whole variable domain, remainder taken from reference TRBV7-2 and TRBJ2-1, is GAGVSQSPSNKVTEKGKDVELRCDPISGHTALYWYRQSLGQGLEFLIYFQGNSAPDKSGLPSDRFSAERTGGSVSTLTIQRTQQEDSAVYLCASSLEAGGWNEQFFGPGTRLTVL.

This clone was observed a single time. V and J are TRBV5-6 and TRBJ1-4; D is ambiguous. The CDR3 extends over 14 amino acids. Trimming removed 0 bases at V and 8 bases at J, with 11 bases between. CDR1 and CDR2 from the germline V gene are SGHDT and YYEEEE. CDR3 sequence reads: CASSLGLFGEKLFF. The CDR3 region has the DNA TGTGCCAGCAGCTTGGGTCTTTTCGGGGAAAAACTGTTTTTT.

This sequence joins TRBV9 and TRBJ2-3; 9 bases agree with TRBD2. The CDR3 sequence is 15 residues long. Germline V gene sequence: CDR1 SGDLS, CDR2 YYNGEE. Losses at the gene ends were 4 bases for V and 4 bases for J; bases not matched to a gene: 7. The CDR3 coding sequence is TGTGCCAGCAGCATTGGGCTAGCGGGGTCAGATACGCAGTATTTT. Its translation is CASSIGLAGSDTQYF.

J is TRBJ2-1 and V is TRBV5-1, with D tentatively TRBD2 (6 bases). The V end lost 3 bases, the J end lost 6 bases, and 19 bases lay between the germline ends. Germline values: CDR1 SGHRS, CDR2 YFSETQ. This CDR3 comprises 16 residues. The CDR3 sequence: CASSSIRLSGGNEQFF. For the CDR3, the DNA is TGCGCCAGCAGCTCGATACGACTATCCGGGGGCAATGAGCAGTTCTTC.

The chain employs TRBV7-9 and TRBJ1-4; D not resolved. Trimming removed 3 bases from V and 0 bases from J, with 14 bases in between. Germline loops: CDR1 SEHNR, CDR2 FQNEAQ (reference sequence). The CDR3 loop spans 17 amino acids. For the CDR3, the DNA is TGTGCCAGCAGCTTCATTGGCAAGACTGCAACTAATGAAAAACTGTTTTTT. It specifies CASSFIGKTATNEKLFF.

The chain joins TRBV14 to TRBJ2-5; D unclear. The germline gives CDR1 SGHDN, CDR2 FVKESK. The CDR3 spans 14 residues. Trimming took 1 base from V and 0 from J, leaving 6 bases between them. The CDR3, as DNA: TGTGCCAGCAGCCAAGGTCGGGACCAAGAGACCCAGTACTTC. Translating it yields CASSQGRDQETQYF. The variable domain in full, completed from reference TRBV14 and TRBJ2-5, reads EAGVTQFPSHSVIEKGQTVTLRCDPISGHDNLYWYRRVMGKEIKFLLHFVKESKQDESGMPNNRFLAERTGGTYSTLKVQPAELEDSGVYFCASSQGRDQETQYFGPGTRLLVL.

The rearrangement uses TRBV12-3 or TRBV12-4 and TRBJ1-1; D ambiguous. Trimming stripped 2 bases from V and 5 bases from J, with 9 bases between. The CDR3 is made up of 13 amino acids. The CDR3 DNA sequence: TGTGCCAGCAGTTTATACCCCAGGACTGAAGCTTTCTTT. The encoded protein is CASSLYPRTEAFF.

The chain links TRBV12-3 or TRBV12-4 to TRBJ1-1; D is uncertain. The CDR3 is 13 residues long. Trimming cost V 5 bases and J 8 bases, with 15 bases left between them. The CDR3 nucleotides are TGTGCCAGCAGTCCCCGCGTGTCGGGGGAAGCTTTCTTT. Its translation: CASSPRVSGEAFF.

This chain links TRBV19 with TRBJ2-7; D perhaps matches TRBD1 (6 bases). The germline V gene encodes CDR1 LNHDA and CDR2 SQIVND (reference sequence). V was shortened by 5 bases and J by 3 bases, with 20 bases between the two germline ends. This CDR3 has 16 residues. CDR3 protein: CASSPPPGTQNYEQYF. The DNA of the CDR3 is TGTGCCAGTAGTCCTCCCCCCGGGACACAGAACTACGAGCAGTACTTC.

This clone was seen only once. DNA for the CDR3: TGTGCCATCAACTCCGGGGGTACCGGGGAGCTGTTTTTT. Translated, it gives CAINSGGTGELFF. V usage is TRBV10-3 and J usage is TRBJ2-2; weak D call: TRBD2 (6 bases). Germline V gene data show CDR1 as ENHRY and CDR2 as SYGVKD. V was pared by 7 bases and J by 5 bases, with 11 bases between. There are 13 residues in the CDR3.

This clone occurred once. The chain employs TRBV5-1 and TRBJ2-1; TRBD2 agrees at 7 bases. V lost 4 bases, J lost 8 bases, and 9 bases stayed unmatched. The CDR3 length is 14 residues. CDR1 and CDR2 (germline): SGHRS, YFSETQ. The CDR3 spells CASSPREAGHEQFF. CDR3 nucleotides: TGCGCCAGCAGCCCCCGAGAAGCGGGGCATGAGCAGTTCTTC. Complete variable domain (other parts from reference TRBV5-1 and TRBJ2-1): KAGVTQTPRYLIKTRGQQVTLSCSPISGHRSVSWYQQTPGQGLQFLFEYFSETQRNKGNFPGRFSGRQFSNSRSEMNVSTLELGDSALYLCASSPREAGHEQFFGPGTRLTVL.

This chain's CDR3 is CASSGGQGANEFSGNTIYF. The CDR3 DNA follows: TGTGCCAGCAGCGGGGGACAGGGGGCTAATGAATTCTCTGGAAACACCATATATTTT. This chain joins TRBV9 and TRBJ1-3; TRBD1 matches 12 bases. Per the germline V gene, CDR1 is SGDLS and CDR2 is YYNGEE. V was pared by 3 bases and J by 0 bases, with 10 bases of the junction left unmatched. CDR3 length: 19 residues.

V and J are TRBV3-1 (or the pseudogene TRBV3-2) and TRBJ2-6; TRBD1 aligns across 8 bases. Germline CDR1 reads LGHDT; CDR2 reads YNNKEL (reference sequence). The CDR3 spans 14 residues. V gave up 8 bases and J gave up 2 bases; unmatched junction bases: 2. This CDR3 reads CASLDRAGANVLTF. CDR3 nucleotides: TGTGCCAGCTTGGACAGGGCTGGGGCCAACGTCCTGACTTTC.

The chain employs TRBV12-3 or TRBV12-4 and TRBJ1-1, with a possible D match to TRBD1 (6 bases). The ends were cut back, 6 bases at V and 2 bases at J, with 10 bases in the middle. CDR3 length: 13 residues. CDR3 nucleotides: TGTGCCAGCAGGATACAGGGCAACACTGAAGCTTTCTTT. This codes for CASRIQGNTEAFF.

This chain links TRBV6-5 with TRBJ2-7, with 8 bases that match TRBD2. The V segment lost 2 bases and the J segment 4 bases; nucleotides outside the gene matches: 4. Germline CDR1 MNHEY, CDR2 SVGAGI. The CDR3 sequence is 14 residues long. The CDR3 DNA follows: TGTGCCAGCAGTTACGGCGGGGGGTTTTACGAGCAGTACTTC. Encoded protein: CASSYGGGFYEQYF.

The chain is built from TRBV6-5 and TRBJ1-1; D is uncertain. The CDR3 length is 14 residues. V was trimmed by 2 bases and J by 0 bases, leaving 7 bases between them. The germline V gene has CDR1 MNHEY and CDR2 SVGAGI. The CDR3 DNA sequence: TGTGCCAGCAGTTACCCCGAGCTGAACACTGAAGCTTTCTTT. Translation: CASSYPELNTEAFF.

This chain links TRBV5-1 with TRBJ2-6; D is ambiguous. The CDR3 consists of 16 residues. CDR1 and CDR2 from the germline V gene are SGHRS and YFSETQ. Trimming cost V 0 bases and J 0 bases, with 7 bases left between them. The CDR3 sequence is CASSLGGPSGANVLTF. CDR3 DNA: TGCGCCAGCAGCTTGGGAGGCCCCTCTGGGGCCAACGTCCTGACTTTC.

V gene TRBV5-1 combines with J gene TRBJ1-2; D is perhaps TRBD1 (6 bases). The CDR3 is 14 amino acids. The ends were cut back, 3 bases at V and 5 bases at J, with 14 bases in the middle. Germline V gene data show CDR1 as SGHRS and CDR2 as YFSETQ. The CDR3 loop reads CASSSNRDGYGYTF. CDR3 nucleotide sequence: TGCGCCAGCAGCTCAAACAGGGACGGGTATGGCTACACCTTC.

As DNA, the CDR3 is TGTGCCAGCGGAGAACGGGATAATTCACCCCTCCACTTT. Its translation is CASGERDNSPLHF. The genes are TRBV25-1 and TRBJ1-6, with D unclear. Germline CDR1 is MGHDK and CDR2 is SYGVNS. The CDR3 loop spans 13 amino acids. V lost 8 bases to trimming and J lost 5 bases, with 10 bases between them.

V is TRBV10-3 and J is TRBJ1-2; the D gene is possibly TRBD1 (6 bases). This CDR3 spans 15 amino acids. V lost 3 bases and J lost 5, with 16 bases in between. The germline gives CDR1 ENHRY, CDR2 SYGVKD. The DNA for the CDR3 is TGTGCCATCAGTGACGAGGGGGGGCAGCAGTATGGCTACACCTTC. Protein: CAISDEGGQQYGYTF.

The V gene is TRBV2, the J gene TRBJ2-7, with TRBD1 identical over 10 bases. V was clipped by 3 bases and J by 1 base; unmatched bases: 3. The CDR3 totals 15 residues. Germline V gene sequence: CDR1 SNHLY, CDR2 FYNNEI. The chain's CDR3 is CASSDRDRGSYEQYF. In DNA, the CDR3 is TGTGCCAGCAGTGATCGGGACAGGGGTTCCTACGAGCAGTACTTC.

The gene calls are TRBV5-1 and TRBJ2-7; 9 bases are a match to TRBD1. This CDR3 contains 14 residues. V lost 4 bases to trimming and J lost 7 bases; unmatched junction nucleotides: 9. Germline V lookup: CDR1 SGHRS, CDR2 YFSETQ. CDR3 nucleotide sequence: TGCGCCAGCAGCAGGGGACAGGGCGAGCCGGAGCAGTACTTC. This encodes CASSRGQGEPEQYF.

The rearrangement links TRBV11-2 to TRBJ2-1, with TRBD1 matching over 9 bases. Germline V CDR1 and CDR2: SGHAT, FQNNGV. The J segment lost 5 bases and the V segment lost 2 bases, leaving 7 bases of the junction unmatched. This CDR3 contains 16 residues. The CDR3 protein is CASSLYPGQGDNEQFF. The CDR3 region has the DNA TGTGCCAGCAGCTTATATCCGGGACAGGGTGACAATGAGCAGTTCTTC.

V and J are TRBV3-1 (or the pseudogene TRBV3-2) and TRBJ1-5, with D perhaps TRBD1 (5 bases). Germline-derived CDR1 and CDR2 are LGHDT and YNNKEL (reference sequence). This CDR3 is 16 amino acids long. V lost 3 bases, J lost 0 bases, and 12 bases lay in between. The CDR3 spells CASSQMGTNSNQPQHF. The CDR3 DNA reads as TGTGCCAGCAGCCAGATGGGGACTAATAGCAATCAGCCCCAGCATTTT.